The present T cell receptor beta chain was sequenced within a study of CD8+CD57+ T cells in acquired aplastic anemia. General study points: The study identified under 30 CD8+ CDR3 sequences shared by patients and controls.

V dropped 5 bases and J dropped 11 bases, with 10 bases sitting between them. Germline values: CDR1 SEHNR, CDR2 FQNEAQ (reference sequence). This CDR3 is built from 12 residues. Regarding this clonotype: The target antigen is unknown.

The sequenced patients had an expansion of CD8+CD57+ cells seen by flow cytometry. In all patients, the disease was severe acquired aplastic anemia. TCR beta VDJ and CDR3 profiles were obtained from a genomic DNA template. TCRdb independently ran MiXCR on the reads; one entry per CDR3 protein. This table holds 150,000 to 200,000 distinct CDR3 sequences, roughly 50% found once. The material sequenced was sorted CD4+, CD8+, or CD8+CD57+ T cells (not recorded which) from PBMCs. The TCR was taken from a human donor with aplastic anemia. The chain links TRBV7-9 to TRBJ1-6; no firm D call. CDR3 in amino acids: CASSPPGTPLHF. CDR3 DNA: TGTGCCAGCAGCCCACCGGGCACACCCCTCCACTTT.